This T cell receptor (beta chain) emerged from a study of CD8 T cells in ankylosing spondylitis. Library preparation for TCR beta used quantitative 5'-RACE with molecular barcodes. TCRdb independently ran MiXCR on the 5' RACE reads; one entry per CDR3 protein. This sample yields around 440,000 distinct CDR3 sequences, of which 17% are seen a single time; just over 1% belongs to the top ten. This clonotype was counted between two and nine times. Its antigen is currently unknown. Regarding the study as a whole: Typical of ankylosing spondylitis blood, it appeared, was a TCR beta motif of roughly eight highly homologous variants. Relatively rare in peripheral blood, disease-linked clones were also CD8+.

The clonotype comes from a male donor with ankylosing spondylitis. The sequencing sample was made of blood, either unsorted or a sorted T cell fraction (not recorded which).

The DNA for the CDR3 is TGTGCCAGCAGTGAACTGCATAGGAGGGGCAATCAGCCCCAGCATTTT. Residues: CASSELHRRGNQPQHF. The V and J genes are TRBV2 and TRBJ1-5; D is ambiguous. V was trimmed by 2 bases and J by 2 bases, leaving 13 bases between them. CDR3 length: 16 amino acids. The germline gives CDR1 SNHLY, CDR2 FYNNEI.